One sample yielded the 15 T cell receptor beta chains listed below, sequenced in a study of T cells after yellow fever vaccination. Using its own MiXCR run on the 5' RACE reads, TCRdb lists one record per CDR3 protein. Of about 300,000 distinct CDR3 sequences in the sample, less than 9.5% were seen once. Specimen: CD4+ T cells sorted from PBMCs, collected 5 days after the yellow fever booster vaccination. The receptor set was obtained from a man between 18 and 29 years old who received the YFV17D yellow fever vaccine.

The chain has TRBV18 and TRBJ1-4; D uncertain. CDR3 length: 17 amino acids. Trimming pared 3 bases from V and 7 bases from J, leaving 21 bases between. The germline V gene encodes CDR1 KGHSH and CDR2 LQKENI. The chain's CDR3 is CASSPTGILAGGEKLFF. CDR3 nucleotide sequence: TGTGCCAGCTCACCGACCGGGATCCTGGCCGGTGGTGAAAAACTGTTTTTT.

This rearrangement joins TRBV4-3 to TRBJ2-1, with D perhaps being TRBD1 or TRBD2 (5 bases each). The CDR3 runs 13 residues. Germline V gene data show CDR1 as LGHNA and CDR2 as YSLEER. V dropped 2 bases and J dropped 9 bases, with 11 bases sitting between them. The CDR3 DNA sequence: TGCGCCAGCAGCCAACCCCCGGGGACTGAGCAGTTCTTC. This codes for CASSQPPGTEQFF.

The chain joins TRBV6-5 to TRBJ1-2; perhaps TRBD1 as D (5 bases). This CDR3 comprises 12 residues. The V end lost 0 bases, the J end lost 7 bases, and 6 bases lay between the germline ends. Germline V CDR1 and CDR2: MNHEY, SVGAGI. CDR3 DNA: TGTGCCAGCAGTTACTCGGGGGGTGGCTACACCTTC. Protein sequence: CASSYSGGGYTF.

In its sample, this clonotype was seen many times. The V and J genes are TRBV7-6 and TRBJ2-7; 8 nucleotides align to TRBD1. Germline lookup yields CDR1 SGHVS and CDR2 FNYEAQ. The CDR3 is 15 residues long. V lost 2 bases and J lost 5; bases outside the gene matches: 8. Written as DNA, the CDR3 is TGTGCCAGCAGCTTACCACGGGACAGGCCCAACGAGCAGTACGTC. This codes for CASSLPRDRPNEQYV.

This clonotype was counted only a few times. The chain carries TRBV6-5 and TRBJ2-3; 8 bases align to TRBD2. Trimming took 3 bases from V and 4 from J; bases not matched to a gene: 9. The CDR3 is 16 amino acids. CDR1 and CDR2 (germline): MNHEY, SVGAGI. This CDR3 reads CASSYSLAGRADTQYF. The CDR3 coding sequence is TGTGCCAGCAGTTATTCGCTAGCGGGTCGGGCAGATACGCAGTATTTT.

This sequence joins TRBV20-1 and TRBJ2-3; D gene unclear. CDR1 is DFQATT, CDR2 SNEGSKA, per germline (reference sequence). V lost 7 bases and J 0 bases, leaving 14 bases between the germline ends. The length of the CDR3 is 14 residues. This chain's CDR3 is CSVNPGTSTDTQYF. The DNA for the CDR3 is TGCAGTGTTAATCCGGGCACTAGCACAGATACGCAGTATTTT.

The chain carries TRBV7-7 and TRBJ1-1; the D is unclear. The CDR3 is made up of 14 amino acids. Trimming took off 4 bases at V and 5 bases at J, with 14 bases between the two ends. The germline CDR1 and CDR2 sequences are SSHAT and FNYEAQ (reference sequence). CDR3 in amino acids: CASSSNDPWTEAFF. The DNA for the CDR3 is TGTGCCAGCAGCTCTAACGACCCGTGGACTGAAGCTTTCTTT.

The CDR3 protein is CASSLGGQEKLFF. The DNA for the CDR3 is TGCGCCAGCAGCTTGGGGGGACAGGAAAAACTGTTTTTT. The chain recombines TRBV5-1 with TRBJ1-4; TRBD1 aligns across 7 bases. This CDR3 contains 13 residues. The J segment lost 8 bases and the V segment lost 0 bases, leaving 1 base of the junction unmatched. Germline CDR1 SGHRS, CDR2 YFSETQ.

The chain employs TRBV9 and TRBJ2-6; D may be TRBD2 (5 bases). The CDR3 spans 17 residues. V was cut by 4 bases and J by 2 bases, with 16 bases left in between. CDR1 is SGDLS, CDR2 YYNGEE, per germline. The CDR3 DNA is TGTGCCAGCAGCTCCACGGGGTCTGGCGCTGGGGCCAACGTCCTGACTTTC. Translation gives CASSSTGSGAGANVLTF.

The CDR3 sequence is CASSLLEGPQPQHF. In DNA form, the CDR3 reads TGTGCCAGCAGCTTATTGGAGGGGCCTCAGCCCCAGCATTTT. The V gene is TRBV7-2, the J gene TRBJ1-5, with a possible D match to TRBD1 (5 bases). Trimming stripped 2 bases from V and 6 bases from J, with 11 bases between. Germline values: CDR1 SGHTA, CDR2 FQGNSA. This CDR3 has 14 amino acids.

This clonotype was seen at least ten times. The chain links TRBV4-2 to TRBJ1-1; no definite D call. The CDR3 sequence is 16 residues long. The germline V gene encodes CDR1 LGHNA and CDR2 YNFKEQ. Trimming pared 1 base from V and 13 bases from J, leaving 25 bases between. The CDR3 sequence: CASSQARFEVGKRDFF. Here the CDR3 DNA reads TGTGCCAGCAGCCAAGCAAGGTTCGAGGTTGGGAAAAGGGATTTCTTT.

This clonotype was counted many times. The chain couples TRBV5-1 to TRBJ2-5; no clear D. CDR1 and CDR2 (germline): SGHRS, YFSETQ. V lost 2 bases, J lost 5 bases, and 10 bases lay in between. This CDR3 comprises 13 residues. As DNA, the CDR3 is TGCGCCAGCAGCTTCCAGGAAGGGGAGACCCAGTACTTC. Amino acid sequence: CASSFQEGETQYF.

V gene TRBV6-1 combines with J gene TRBJ2-7; tentatively, D is TRBD2 (5 bases). Between the trimmed V and J ends, which lost 2 bases and 0 bases, there was a span of 8 bases. The length of the CDR3 is 14 residues. The germline V gene has CDR1 MNHNS and CDR2 SASEGT. The CDR3 bases are TGTGCCAGCAGTGAACGCGGGCTCTCCTACGAGCAGTACGTC. It translates to CASSERGLSYEQYV.

Ten or more counts support this clonotype. V gene TRBV5-4 combines with J gene TRBJ2-6; 8 bases fit TRBD2. The CDR3 totals 15 residues. The trim removed 4 bases at V and 4 bases at J, leaving 4 bases unmatched. The germline V gene has CDR1 SGHNT and CDR2 YYREEE (reference sequence). The CDR3 reads CASSPGGRGANVLTF. The DNA for the CDR3 is TGTGCCAGCAGCCCGGGGGGGAGGGGGGCCAACGTCCTGACTTTC.

The sample holds a few counts of this clonotype. V is TRBV5-1 and J is TRBJ2-3; TRBD1 aligns across 7 bases. Germline values: CDR1 SGHRS, CDR2 YFSETQ. The CDR3 consists of 15 residues. V gave up 6 bases and J gave up 0 bases; unmatched junction bases: 7. The CDR3 DNA reads as TGCGCCAGCAAGTCCGAGGGACAGAGCACAGATACGCAGTATTTT. Translated, it gives CASKSEGQSTDTQYF.